This record looks at one T cell receptor (beta chain) sequence and its context. Its antigen is unknown. This sample stems from a study of cytomegalovirus exposure and HLA in healthy donors. Study results and caveats: Investigators reported 150 to 200 TCR beta chains as tied to cytomegalovirus.

Assay: immunoSEQ multiplex PCR; the TCRdb copy retains only in-frame clones and omits some. The sample lists approximately 76,000 clones, 94% seen once, with about 2.1% in the top ten. CDR1 and CDR2 (germline): LGHNA, YSLEER. CDR3 size: 15 residues. V lost 0 bases to trimming and J lost 3 bases; unmatched junction nucleotides: 3. The chain couples TRBV4-3 to TRBJ1-2; the match to TRBD1 covers 8 bases. Sequenced sample: PBMCs. The receptor comes from a woman aged 18-29 years in good health and CMV-seronegative. DNA for the CDR3: TGCGCCAGCAGCCAAGAGGCGGGACAGGACTATGGCTACACCTTC. Translated, it gives CASSQEAGQDYGYTF.